This is a list of T cell receptor beta chains from one sample in a study of T cells after posttransplantation cyclophosphamide. The protocol was immunoSEQ multiplex PCR, while the TCRdb copy is restricted to in-frame clones and leaves out a portion. The repertoire has just over 20,000 clones, over 95% of them found once; the top ten carry roughly 0.16%. The specimen was naive CD4+ T cells sorted from PBMCs. The receptors stem from a man aged 40-49 years in good health, CMV-negative, and a related stem cell transplant donor. CDR3s leave out the opening cysteine and the closing phenylalanine or tryptophan. The order of the fields is V gene, CDR3 protein.

V: TRBV7-6; CDR3: ASSLQGTYEQY
V: TRBV7-2; CDR3: ASSRLRGGWYEQY
V: TRBV19; CDR3: ASTRRGQGQDGYT
V: TRBV2; CDR3: ASSEAQGGGETQY
V: TRBV28; CDR3: ASSITSGAPDTQY
V: TRBV2; CDR3: ASSEVRLAKNIQY
V: TRBV30; CDR3: ACKDSLNTEAF
V: TRBV9; CDR3: ASSVDSGRSTDTQY
V: TRBV5-4; CDR3: ASSSSLVGIYNEQF
V: TRBV6-1; CDR3: ASRNTGDSNYGYT
V: TRBV28; CDR3: ASHSTWGADYNEQF
V: TRBV5-5; CDR3: ASSATSGRTDTQY
V: TRBV19; CDR3: ASSMSQFLRDIADTQY
V: TRBV30; CDR3: AWSSPRRGGQPQH
V: TRBV28; CDR3: ASLPPGLAGDGGDTQY
V: TRBV19; CDR3: ASSIQGRQETQY
V: TRBV7-2; CDR3: ASSLAIGVQY
V: TRBV5-1; CDR3: ASSLLAGEQETQY
V: TRBV5-4; CDR3: ASSPRTSGQPYEQY
V: TRBV27; CDR3: ASSLGFSSGLLNEQF
V: TRBV5-1; CDR3: ASSLAPGSGYEQY
V: TRBV29-1; CDR3: SVVGASFYGYT
V: TRBV19; CDR3: ASSIGYEQY
V: TRBV29-1; CDR3: SVLTTGGAYEQY
V: TRBV7-2; CDR3: ASSLEASGRLSTGELF
V: TRBV28; CDR3: ASSAGTSGRFLSEQY
V: TRBV9; CDR3: ASSVEGSGIQH
V: TRBV29-1; CDR3: SLLGGSGTDTQY
V: TRBV28; CDR3: AVRDSLYGYT
V: TRBV18; CDR3: ASSSRDRAYNEQF
V: TRBV19; CDR3: ASSPLANYGYT
V: TRBV5-1; CDR3: ASSLGQNQETQY
V: TRBV27; CDR3: ASRPARLATEAF
V: TRBV4-3; CDR3: ASSQGRVFGVDQPQH
V: TRBV9; CDR3: ASSGLLTSTGELF
V: TRBV10-3; CDR3: AASPRGMDNEQF
V: TRBV7-9; CDR3: ASSRSGDLRGQY
V: TRBV6-1; CDR3: ASRGGQGWTYEQY
V: TRBV19; CDR3: ASSITQGMDLYEQY
V: TRBV30; CDR3: AWTADRGSYEQY
V: TRBV7-9; CDR3: ASSPKGEGVRNTIY
V: TRBV6-1; CDR3: ASSESSPYNEQF
V: TRBV7-9; CDR3: ASSPNQGTGGETQY
V: TRBV7-3; CDR3: ASSLTGVFPYEQY
V: TRBV11-3; CDR3: ASSLEGAETQY
V: TRBV7-8; CDR3: ASSLEIRGLTEAF
V: TRBV29-1; CDR3: SVGRQAPGELF
V: TRBV6-5; CDR3: ASSRRGEQY
V: TRBV5-4; CDR3: ASSVPIQDFNYGYT
V: TRBV7-2; CDR3: ASSSETAVQETQY
V: TRBV30; CDR3: AWRAVAGAVDTQY
V: TRBV19; CDR3: ASSSGQGSTYEQY
V: TRBV7-2; CDR3: ASSPSPGSTIY
V: TRBV7-9; CDR3: ASSILRGGVTEAF
V: TRBV30; CDR3: AWSSEAVNEQF
V: TRBV9; CDR3: ASSPRFGEQF
V: TRBV2; CDR3: ASTTAGGHNQPQH